This paragraph reports one TCR beta chain. This specimen comes from a study of T cells in Graves' hyperthyroidism and ophthalmopathy. TCR beta CDR3 regions were amplified from RNA. TCR CDR3 underwent first-round RT-PCR with the HTBI primer set. MiXCR, applied by TCRdb to the multiplex PCR reads, yields one record per CDR3 protein. This table holds about 510,000 distinct CDR3 sequences, around 50% found once. With 2 bases removed from V and 6 bases from J, the gap between germline ends came to 10 bases. This CDR3 has 13 residues. CDR1 is SGHTA, CDR2 FQGTGA, per germline. The chain has TRBV7-3 and TRBJ1-1; D uncertain. Sequencing was performed on peripheral blood or thyroid tissue (not recorded which). The clonotype comes from an adult woman with Graves' disease, either hyperthyroidism or ophthalmopathy (not recorded which). CDR3 bases: TGTGCCAGCAGCTTAGGAGGGAATTCTGAAGCTTTCTTT. Encoded protein: CASSLGGNSEAFF.